A single TCR beta chain is shown here with its context. The specificity of this receptor is unknown. Base-call qualities are not available, and no considerably larger clone is one nucleotide away. This sample was included in a study of Ad26.COV2.S vaccination and SARS-CoV-2 variants (dated by TCRdb to the early 2020s). For the study in its entirety: Vaccine-arm donors came from COV1001, a multicentre, randomized, double-blind, placebo-controlled phase I-IIa trial of Ad26.COV2.S in healthy adults. Trial participants were randomized into five groups of five, in which low-dose or high-dose Ad26.COV2.S was given once or twice, or placebo was given on both occasions. TCRbeta repertoire sequencing was used to assess the specificity and breadth of SARS-CoV-2-reactive T cell receptors after Ad26.COV2.S vaccination. Ad26.COV2.S was administered intramuscularly at a dose of 5x10^10 or 1x10^11 viral particles, either as one shot or as two shots given 56 days apart. Throughout the experiments and outcome assessment, investigators stayed blinded to trial group allocation. The TCR-sequenced set comprised approximately 32 samples: some 20 Ad26.COV2.S vaccine recipients, 5 placebo recipients and 8 SARS-CoV-2 convalescent individuals.

Summary of the overall study and its limitations: The study was not powered to compare responses between vaccine doses or regimens. Substantial breadth of spike-specific CD8+ and CD4+ T cell responses was reported after vaccination. Comparable non-spike TCR breadth was observed between vaccine and placebo recipients, consistent with only spike being contained in the vaccine. The authors noted that the TCR breadth and depth analyses may have underestimated total T cell responses. Spike-specific TCR breadth was higher in Ad26.COV2.S recipients than in placebo recipients (P = 0.0014).

Looking up the germline V gene yields CDR1 SGHRS and CDR2 YFSETQ. The junction shows trimming of 5 bases on V and 6 bases on J, and the gene matches do not reach 10 bases of it. Inclusive of the bounding cysteine and phenylalanine, the CDR3 is 14 residues long. Here the CDR3 DNA is all that survives: 42 bases in frame from base 1. The immunoSEQ Assay was used to sequence TCRbeta CDR3 regions. After extraction, genomic DNA underwent amplification by bias-controlled multiplex PCR, followed by high-throughput sequencing. The study's processing was this. To quantify the absolute abundance of each unique TCRbeta CDR3 region, sequences were collapsed and filtered. T cell fraction was estimated by normalizing TCRbeta template counts to usable DNA, which was measured by amplifying reference genes present in all nucleated cells. Repertoire TCRs were annotated as SARS-CoV-2-specific by exact matching of V gene, CDR3 amino acid sequence and J gene to a known reactive TCR set. The reference SARS-CoV-2 TCR set came from MIRA and was filtered for enrichment in COVID-19-positive ImmuneCODE repertoires, removing public or cross-reactive TCRs. Based on the MIRA antigens, annotated TCRs were further analysed at the level of specific ORF or position within ORF. Depth was the summed frequency of annotated unique rearrangements, while breadth was defined as annotated unique rearrangements over total unique productive rearrangements. TCR breadth was compared between groups using two-sided Wilcoxon rank-sum tests. What TCRdb holds here is the immuneACCESS table cut down to in-frame rearrangements. Part of the clones is not present; checked against another copy, under half of the missing clones reflect an unresolved V gene, and the others are unexplained. V, J and clone size were drawn from that table, and D and trimming were deduced from the DNA. This sample lists roughly 510,000 clones; around nine tenths were detected once. In total, the top ten clones hold 10% to 15% of the sample.

The treatment or condition label, as the study defines it: some 20 received Ad26.COV2.S at low or high dose, single or two shots; a few received placebo; per-sample allocation not given. For vaccine and placebo recipients, repertoires were sequenced using samples collected on day 63 after the first injection. Cohort 1b enrolled 25 or so adults aged 18-55 years at a single site in Boston, USA, between 29 July and 7 August 2020. Ad26.COV2.S was a replication-incompetent adenovirus type 26 vector expressing a prefusion-stabilized SARS-CoV-2 spike protein from the original Wuhan strain. The chain uses TRBV5-1 and TRBJ2-5, with 7 junctional bases fitting TRBD1. This TCR derives from a person between 18 and 59 years old who received the Ad26.COV2.S COVID-19 vaccine or a placebo. Here the sequenced sample was peripheral blood, taken in a trial of Ad26.COV2.S vaccine versus placebo. The encoded CDR3 is CASRTGTALQTQYF. The bases are TGCGCCAGCAGAACAGGGACAGCTTTACAGACCCAGTACTTC.